This T cell receptor beta chain came from a study of GPR56 and killer-like receptors on CD4 memory cells (dated by TCRdb to between 2017 and 2020). Context from the whole study: According to the study's proposal, human CD4+ memory T-cell differentiation and cytokine production potential are marked by the progressive acquisition of KLRB1, KLRG1, GPR56 and then KLRF1. The study described its healthy blood donors as age-matched to the liver disease patients, who had a median age of 68 years.

The CDR3 measures 14 amino acids from cysteine to phenylalanine. No DNA is given. The germline V gene (reference sequence) provides CDR1 MNHEY and CDR2 SMNVEV. This sample was sequenced with an Illumina HiSeq 2500. Sequencing libraries were built by amplifying the recombined TCRbeta locus with a previously published PCR protocol. The original pipeline was this. Reads whose average quality score was below 30 were removed, and the reads that remained were processed with IMSEQ. Each clonotype was defined by the combination of Vbeta gene, Jbeta gene and CDR3 amino acid sequence. Repertoire overlap between populations was quantified with the Morisita-Horn index computed on the top 100 expanded clones. Renyi diversity profiles calculated on the top 100 expanded clones were used to evaluate clonal diversity. Following reprocessing of the reads by TCRdb, the data hold one row per CDR3 protein sequence and no DNA is available. These V and J calls originate from TCRdb's pipeline instead of the authors' own analysis. The table kept for this sample lists under 2,500 distinct CDR3 sequences. 5.2% of the sample is in the top ten clones.

By frequency, this clonotype is medium-sized (0.01 to 0.1%), with no count recorded. Its antigen is unknown. What the research found in general, with its limitations: TCR repertoire overlap was especially strong between late populations 4 and 5, and population 3 also partly overlapped. Clones dominating late populations 4 and 5 were also found in early populations 1 and 2, which the authors took as evidence for linear differentiation. Clonal frequency was low in the marker-negative population and increased progressively along the proposed pathway, with TCRbeta diversity decreasing accordingly. Rather than covering full repertoires, the diversity and similarity analyses were limited to the 100 most expanded clones in each population.

Prior to TCRbeta sequencing, five KLR/GPR56-defined CD4+ populations were enriched by fluorescence-activated cell sorting. To test whether memory differentiation follows a linear pathway, the researchers sequenced TCRbeta repertoires from five CD4+ T-cell subsets, each defined by expression of KLRB1, KLRG1, GPR56 and KLRF1. TCR-sequenced cells came from peripheral blood of healthy control individuals, reported as five donors in the TCRbeta analysis figure. Heparinized peripheral blood was collected and all samples were processed within one hour of retrieval. Blood was diluted 1:2 in PBS, and peripheral blood mononuclear cells were then isolated from the diluted blood at room temperature by Biocoll density gradient centrifugation. Before flow sorting, freshly isolated PBMCs underwent magnetic sorting with anti-CD4 MicroBeads to enrich CD4+ T cells. A BD FACSAria II was used to sort CD4+ T cells, enriched from the PBMCs of healthy donors, according to marker expression. Surface staining used anti-KLRB1 clone 191B8, anti-KLRF1 clone 4A4.D10 and anti-KLRG1 clone REA261 antibodies from Miltenyi Biotec.

The V and J genes are TRBV27 and TRBJ2-5; TCRdb names TRBD1, which stays unverified in the absence of DNA. The sequenced sample consisted of memory CD4+ T cells from blood. The sequence was obtained from a human donor in good health. The CDR3: CASSFPGTGMAQYF.